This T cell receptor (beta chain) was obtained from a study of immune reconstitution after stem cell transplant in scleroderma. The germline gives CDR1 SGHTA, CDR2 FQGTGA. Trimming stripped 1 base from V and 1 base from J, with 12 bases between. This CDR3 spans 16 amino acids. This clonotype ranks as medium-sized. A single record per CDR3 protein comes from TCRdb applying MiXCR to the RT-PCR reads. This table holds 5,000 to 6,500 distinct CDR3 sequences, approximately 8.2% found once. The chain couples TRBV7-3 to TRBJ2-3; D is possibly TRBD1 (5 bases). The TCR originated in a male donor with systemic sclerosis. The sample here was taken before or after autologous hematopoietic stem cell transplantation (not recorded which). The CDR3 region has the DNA TGTGCCAGCAGCTTAAACGCAGGGTCTCGCACAGATACGCAGTATTTT. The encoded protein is CASSLNAGSRTDTQYF.